This T cell receptor (beta chain) was captured in a study of blood T cell repertoires in COVID-19. The V segment lost 5 bases and the J segment 4 bases; nucleotides outside the gene matches: 8. CDR3 length: 15 amino acids. Germline V CDR1 and CDR2: SGHDT, YYEEEE. Under the authors' procedure: Estimation of nucleated cell counts relied on the amplification of reference gene primers. Assay: immunoSEQ multiplex PCR; the TCRdb copy retains only in-frame clones and omits some. V and J calls and clone size are as listed in that table; D and trimming were resolved from the DNA. The sample yields tens of thousands of clones, 70% to 90% seen once.

The sample consisted of PBMCs or T cells enriched from blood (not recorded which). The V call is TRBV5-6, the J call TRBJ1-2; 10 positions match TRBD1. The sequence came from a woman aged 45-60 years who had recovered from COVID-19. The DNA for the CDR3 is TGTGCCAGCAGGATGACAGGGGGCGACGTCTATGGCTACACCTTC. Translating it yields CASRMTGGDVYGYTF.